Reported below is one T cell receptor (beta chain). Its specificity is not known. Donors contributed one heparinised blood draw apiece, averaging about 116 mL. This entry belongs to a study of beta chain features in type 1 diabetes. Study at large: Examination spanned about 110 million sorted cells from all samples.

Germline CDR1 is SNHLY and CDR2 is FYNNEI. The CDR3 loop spans 12 amino acids. Trimming removed 2 bases at V and 6 bases at J, with 7 bases between. General study points: The naive, central memory and Treg TCRB repertoires looked more alike in patients than they did in healthy donors. Patients and controls would share equally any PCR tilt toward shorter templates. In all four CD4+ subsets, TCRB CDR3 length was significantly, moderately reduced in type 1 diabetes.

Investigators reverse transcribed all isolated RNA, so they sequenced expressed TCRB transcripts. Only in-frame clones appear in the TCRdb table, and some are missing; sequencing was by immunoSEQ multiplex PCR. The sample has fewer than 350,000 clones; approximately 15% are singletons. This clonotype was obtained from a man younger than 35 with type 1 diabetes. The chain is built from TRBV2 and TRBJ1-2; D is undetermined. The sequenced sample was naive CD4+ T cells from blood. The CDR3 DNA reads as TGTGCCAGCAGTGAATTGGCAGATGGCTACACCTTC. The encoded protein is CASSELADGYTF. The variable domain in full, completed from reference TRBV2 and TRBJ1-2, reads EPEVTQTPSHQVTQMGQEVILRCVPISNHLYFYWYRQILGQKVEFLVSFYNNEISEKSEIFDDQFSVERPDGSNFTLKIRSTKLEDSAMYFCASSELADGYTFGSGTRLTVV.